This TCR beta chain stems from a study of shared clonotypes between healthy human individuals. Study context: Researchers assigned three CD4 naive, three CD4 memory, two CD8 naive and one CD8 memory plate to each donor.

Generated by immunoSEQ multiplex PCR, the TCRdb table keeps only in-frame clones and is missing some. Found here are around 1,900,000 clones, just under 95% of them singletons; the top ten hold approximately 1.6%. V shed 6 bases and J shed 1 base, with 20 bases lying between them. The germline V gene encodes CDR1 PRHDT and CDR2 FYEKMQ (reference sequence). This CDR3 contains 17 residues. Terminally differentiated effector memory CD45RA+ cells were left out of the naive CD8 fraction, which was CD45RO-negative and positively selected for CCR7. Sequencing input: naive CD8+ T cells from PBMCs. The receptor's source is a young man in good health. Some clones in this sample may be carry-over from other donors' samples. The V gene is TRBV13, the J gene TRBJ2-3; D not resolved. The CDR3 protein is CASSLLGAVVGTDTQYF. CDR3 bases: TGTGCCAGCAGTCTTCTAGGTGCCGTGGTTGGCACAGATACGCAGTATTTT.